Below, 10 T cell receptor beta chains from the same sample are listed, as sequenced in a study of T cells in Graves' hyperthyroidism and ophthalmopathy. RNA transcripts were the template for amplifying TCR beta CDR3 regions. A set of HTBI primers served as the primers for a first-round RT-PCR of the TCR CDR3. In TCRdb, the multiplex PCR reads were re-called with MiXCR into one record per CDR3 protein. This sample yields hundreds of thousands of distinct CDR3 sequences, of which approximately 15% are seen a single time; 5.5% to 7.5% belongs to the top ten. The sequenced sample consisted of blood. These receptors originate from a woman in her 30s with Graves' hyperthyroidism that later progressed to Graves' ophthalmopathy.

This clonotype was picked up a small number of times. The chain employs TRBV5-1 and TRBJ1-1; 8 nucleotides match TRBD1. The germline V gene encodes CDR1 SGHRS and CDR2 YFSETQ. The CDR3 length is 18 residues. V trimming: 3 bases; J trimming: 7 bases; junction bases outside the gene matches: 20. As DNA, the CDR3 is TGCGCCAGCAGCTCGCAACCCCAGGGGGCAGTCGGGGGTGGTGAAGCTTTCTTT. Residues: CASSSQPQGAVGGGEAFF.

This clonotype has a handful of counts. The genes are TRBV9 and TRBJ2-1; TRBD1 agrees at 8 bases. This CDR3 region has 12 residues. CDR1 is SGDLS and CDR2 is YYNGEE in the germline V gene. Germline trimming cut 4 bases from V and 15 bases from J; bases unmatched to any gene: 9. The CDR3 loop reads CASSPTGTGPFF. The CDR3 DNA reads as TGTGCCAGCAGCCCGACCGGGACAGGCCCGTTCTTC.

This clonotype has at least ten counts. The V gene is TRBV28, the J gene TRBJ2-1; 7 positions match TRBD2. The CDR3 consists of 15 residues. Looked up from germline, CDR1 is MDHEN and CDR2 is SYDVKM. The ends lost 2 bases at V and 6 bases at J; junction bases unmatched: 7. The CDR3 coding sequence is TGTGCCAGCAGTTTAGGGGGGGTTGTTACCAATGAGCAGTTCTTC. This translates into CASSLGGVVTNEQFF.

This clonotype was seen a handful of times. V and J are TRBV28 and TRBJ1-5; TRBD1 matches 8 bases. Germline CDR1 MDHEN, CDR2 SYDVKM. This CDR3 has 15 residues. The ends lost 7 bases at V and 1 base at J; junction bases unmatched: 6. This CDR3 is CASKQGVSSNQPQHF. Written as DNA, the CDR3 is TGTGCCAGCAAACAGGGGGTATCGAGCAATCAGCCCCAGCATTTT. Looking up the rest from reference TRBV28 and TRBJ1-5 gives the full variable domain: DVKVTQSSRYLVKRTGEKVFLECVQDMDHENMFWYRQDPGLGLRLIYFSYDVKMKEKGDIPEGYSVSREKKERFSLILESASTNQTSMYLCASKQGVSSNQPQHFGDGTRLSIL.

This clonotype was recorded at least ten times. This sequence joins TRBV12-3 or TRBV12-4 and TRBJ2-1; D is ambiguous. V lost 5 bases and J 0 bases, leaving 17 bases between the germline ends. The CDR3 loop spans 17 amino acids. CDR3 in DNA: TGTGCCAGCAGTCCTCCCCGAAGCGCAAGCTCCTACAATGAGCAGTTCTTC. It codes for CASSPPRSASSYNEQFF.

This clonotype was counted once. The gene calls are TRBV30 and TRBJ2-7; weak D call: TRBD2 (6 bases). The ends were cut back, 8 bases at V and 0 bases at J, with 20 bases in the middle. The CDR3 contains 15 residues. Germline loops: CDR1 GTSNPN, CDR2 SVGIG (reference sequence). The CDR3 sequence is CAPFIGTPSSYEQYF. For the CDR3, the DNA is TGTGCCCCCTTTATCGGGACTCCCAGCTCCTACGAGCAGTACTTC.

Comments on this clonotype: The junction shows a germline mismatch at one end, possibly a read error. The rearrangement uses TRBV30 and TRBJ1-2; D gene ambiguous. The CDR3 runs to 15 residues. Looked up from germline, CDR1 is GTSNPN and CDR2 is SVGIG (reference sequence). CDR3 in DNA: TGTGCCTGGAACAAACACAGTCCCTTAGTAAAGACTGGGTCCTTC. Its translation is CAWNKHSPLVKTGSF. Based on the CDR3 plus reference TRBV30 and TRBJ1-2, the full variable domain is SQTIHQWPATLVQPVGSPLSLECTVEGTSNPNLYWYRQAAGRGLQLLFYSVGIGQISSEVPQNLSASRPQDRQFILSSKKLLLSDSGFYLCAWNKHSPLVKTGSFGSGTRLTVV.

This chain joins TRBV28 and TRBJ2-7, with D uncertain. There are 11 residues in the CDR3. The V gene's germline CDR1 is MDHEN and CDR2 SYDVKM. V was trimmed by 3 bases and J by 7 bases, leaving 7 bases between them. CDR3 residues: CASSFPGEQYF. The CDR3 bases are TGTGCCAGCAGTTTCCCTGGGGAGCAGTACTTC. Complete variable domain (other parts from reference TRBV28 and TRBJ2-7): DVKVTQSSRYLVKRTGEKVFLECVQDMDHENMFWYRQDPGLGLRLIYFSYDVKMKEKGDIPEGYSVSREKKERFSLILESASTNQTSMYLCASSFPGEQYFGPGTRLTVT.

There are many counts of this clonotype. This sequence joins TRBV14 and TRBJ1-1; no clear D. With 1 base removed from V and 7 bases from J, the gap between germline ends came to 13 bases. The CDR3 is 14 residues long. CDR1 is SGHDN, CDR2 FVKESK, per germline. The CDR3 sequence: CASSQAEGKGEAFF. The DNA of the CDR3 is TGTGCCAGCAGCCAAGCCGAAGGAAAGGGTGAAGCTTTCTTT.

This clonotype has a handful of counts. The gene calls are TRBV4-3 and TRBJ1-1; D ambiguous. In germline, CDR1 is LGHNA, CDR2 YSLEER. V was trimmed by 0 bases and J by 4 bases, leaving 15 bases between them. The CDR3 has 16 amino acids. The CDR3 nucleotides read TGCGCCAGCAGCCAAGACCCAAACGTACCATTCACTGAAGCTTTCTTT. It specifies CASSQDPNVPFTEAFF.